This TCR beta chain originates from a study of blood T cell repertoires in COVID-19. Study in general: Samples came from the United States, Italy and Spain, spanning acute and convalescent COVID-19.

Germline CDR1 LGHNA, CDR2 YSLEER. Trimming left V 0 bases short and J 11 bases short, with 13 bases between. The CDR3 totals 13 residues. Assay: immunoSEQ multiplex PCR; the TCRdb copy retains only in-frame clones and omits some. The data show about 170,000 clones, around 74% seen once. Sequencing was performed on peripheral blood. This chain joins TRBV4-3 and TRBJ1-1; D not resolved. This clonotype was obtained from a woman over 75 with acute or convalescent COVID-19. The CDR3 nucleotides are TGCGCCAGCAGCCAAGATAGGAGGGAAAGGGCTTTCTTT. Translating it yields CASSQDRRERAFF.